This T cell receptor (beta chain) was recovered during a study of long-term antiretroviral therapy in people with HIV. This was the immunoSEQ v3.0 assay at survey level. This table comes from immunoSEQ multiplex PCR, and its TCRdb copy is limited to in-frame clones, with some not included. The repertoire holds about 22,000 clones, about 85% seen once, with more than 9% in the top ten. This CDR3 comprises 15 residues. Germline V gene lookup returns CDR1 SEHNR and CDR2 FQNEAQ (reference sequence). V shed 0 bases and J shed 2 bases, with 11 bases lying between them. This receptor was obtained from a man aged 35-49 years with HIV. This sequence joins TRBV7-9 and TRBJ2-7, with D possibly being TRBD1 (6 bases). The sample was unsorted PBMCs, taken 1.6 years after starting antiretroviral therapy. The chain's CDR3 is CASSLAGTPPYEQYF. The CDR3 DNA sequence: TGTGCCAGCAGCTTAGCCGGGACACCCCCCTACGAGCAGTACTTC.